This T cell receptor beta chain originates from a study of blood T cell repertoires in COVID-19. Background on the study: Sources were T cells, B-cell-depleted T cells, or PBMCs; the material itself was cDNA or gDNA.

The CDR3 covers 14 residues. Trimming shortened V by 3 bases and J by 6 bases, and 13 bases separated the two germline ends. The germline CDR1 and CDR2 sequences are LNHDA and SQIVND (reference sequence). In the source study's methods: Estimated nucleated cell counts came from reference gene primer amplification. Libraries were prepared by immunoSEQ multiplex PCR; TCRdb keeps only in-frame clonotypes and omits some of them. The V and J calls and clone size come from that table; D and trimming were worked out from the DNA. The sample carries about 43,000 clones, approximately 80% recorded once. Sequenced input: peripheral blood. V usage is TRBV19 and J usage is TRBJ2-3; D might be TRBD1 (6 bases). This receptor was taken from a woman aged 60-70 years with acute or convalescent COVID-19. In nucleotides, the CDR3 is TGTGCCAGTAGTATGGGGCAGGGGATGGATACGCAGTATTTT. This codes for CASSMGQGMDTQYF.